The sequence of this TCR beta chain was determined in a study of blood T cell repertoires in COVID-19. Overall study context: The samples span acute and convalescent COVID-19 from the United States, Italy and Spain.

Trimming took 0 bases from V and 9 from J; bases not matched to a gene: 5. The CDR3 loop spans 14 amino acids. Germline V CDR1 and CDR2: SGHRS, YFSETQ. As originally analysed: Amplified reference gene primers provided the basis for estimating nucleated cell counts. TCRdb's table, derived via immunoSEQ multiplex PCR, lists solely in-frame clones and lacks some. V and J calls and clone size are given by that table; D and trimming were obtained from the DNA. The repertoire holds 470,000 or so clones, with about 89% as singletons. This receptor was taken from a woman aged 30 to 39 with acute or convalescent COVID-19. Sequencing was done on a sample of peripheral blood. This chain joins TRBV5-1 and TRBJ2-1, with TRBD1 matching 8 bases. CDR3 loop: CASSLVTGVGEQFF. CDR3 DNA: TGCGCCAGCAGCTTGGTGACAGGGGTTGGTGAGCAGTTCTTC.